The text below deals with one TCR beta chain. Germline values: CDR1 SGHTA, CDR2 FQGNSA. The CDR3 sequence is 13 residues long. V was clipped by 6 bases and J by 8 bases, with 14 bases between them. This record belongs to a study of blood T cell repertoires in COVID-19. Measured with immunoSEQ multiplex PCR; TCRdb has only the in-frame clones, and not every one. The sample carries roughly 220,000 clones, more than 85% recorded once. The sequence came from a woman in her forties or fifties with COVID-19, enrolled during active disease. The chain has TRBV7-2 and TRBJ1-3, with TRBD1 as a possible D gene (5 bases). Sequences were obtained from peripheral blood. The CDR3 is CASRGQIWDTIYF. The CDR3 bases are TGTGCCAGCAGGGGGCAAATCTGGGACACCATATATTTT.